This TCR beta chain was sequenced during a study of blood T cells in healthy people across ages. Caucasian individuals from Russia who were healthy and aged 6 to 90 acted as donors. On this clonotype itself: Antigen specificity is unknown.

Study conclusions and caveats: Unsorted PBMC input precluded a conclusive naive versus antigen-experienced comparison.

The V end was cut by 6 bases, the J end by 5 bases, with 13 bases between. CDR3 length: 13 amino acids. CDR1 and CDR2 from the germline V gene are MNHNY and SVGAGI (reference sequence). With a J-beta primer mix and a sample-barcoded 5' primer, a second PCR ran about 7 to 12 cycles. Every cDNA molecule bore a tag from a template-switch adaptor containing 12 random nucleotides. Each CDR3 protein gets one entry after TCRdb re-called the 5' RACE reads with MiXCR. The top ten clones hold about 21% of a sample with some 1.8 million distinct CDR3 sequences, more than 35% of them seen once. This receptor was obtained from a human donor in good health. Sequencing was done on a sample of blood. The V and J genes are TRBV6-6 and TRBJ2-5; D unresolved. CDR3 region: CASRPRGAETQYF. In DNA form, the CDR3 reads TGTGCCAGCAGGCCTAGAGGCGCGGAGACCCAGTACTTC.